This T cell receptor beta chain emerged from a study of T cell clonality in common variable immunodeficiency. Study results and caveats: In common variable immunodeficiency, TCR beta chains reportedly carried fewer deletions and N-nucleotide insertions. CVID subjects had higher TCRbeta clonality than healthy controls, most marked in about a third.

Assay used: immunoSEQ multiplex PCR; TCRdb lists only in-frame clones, some missing. The specimen gives fewer than 35,000 clones without singletons; the ten biggest hold 5% to 6.5%. This clone was seen a few times. Its antigen is not identified. The read comes to an end 3 residues before the CDR3 does, leaving the germline J gene to fill in the end. V was cut by 0 bases and J by 2 bases, with 9 bases left in between. Germline V gives CDR1 SGHNT, CDR2 YYREEE (reference sequence). The CDR3 is 14 residues long. The chain combines TRBV5-4 with TRBJ2-7; either TRBD1 or TRBD2 may supply D (5 bases each). Sequencing used peripheral blood mononuclear cells. This receptor was taken from a human donor with common variable immunodeficiency. The CDR3 sequence: CASSLGGAAYEQYF. The sequenced CDR3 bases are TGTGCCAGCAGCTTGGGAGGGGCAGCCTACGAG.